Given below is one T cell receptor (beta chain) in context. What antigen it recognizes has not been identified. No per-base quality is available; no much larger clone lies one base away. The data belong to a study of memory CD4+ T cells and cytomegalovirus serostatus (dated by TCRdb to the late 2010s). With regard to the full study: The roughly 33 healthy Belgian adults in the cohort included 9 who were CMV seropositive and about 24 who were CMV seronegative. CD4+ memory TCRbeta repertoires of a Belgian cohort with known cytomegalovirus serostatus were sequenced in order to replicate a published TCR-based CMV serostatus classifier. The full study reports these points: The results were read as suggesting that the CMV-associated TCR signature is, for the most part, present in the CD4+ memory repertoire. For CMV serostatus prediction, a median bootstrapped AUC of about 0.96 was reached with the original framework, and a median bootstrapped AUC of about 0.91 was reached with a US-trained random forest. On the Belgian cohort, the classifier built on the original framework reached a median bootstrapped AUC of about 0.95, with a 95% CI of 0.76-1.00. Among the 160 or so previously reported CMV-associated TCRbeta sequences, 67 showed up in the CD4+ memory repertoires, with each one found in between one and five individuals. Only CD4+CD45RO+ memory cells were sequenced, unlike the original study, which covered naive and memory CD4+ and CD8+ populations.

Genomic DNA was extracted from sorted cells with the Quick-DNA Microprep Kit. TCRbeta DNA was amplified with the immunoSEQ hsTCRbeta kit following the manufacturer's protocol. An Illumina MiSeq instrument was used to sequence the TCRbeta libraries. Under the source paper's analysis protocol: Removing out-of-frame sequences left 2,204,828 distinct TCRbeta sequences, an average of about 70,000 per individual. Each individual was scored according to the count of around 160 previously reported CMV-associated TCRbeta sequences and the total productive distinct TCRbeta count. A beta-binomial model was reimplemented in Python, and scikit-learn random forests with default parameters were trained on data from the US cohort. On the Belgian cohort, classifier performance was reported as the median AUC, along with percentile confidence intervals, across 10,000 bootstrap iterations. Sourced from immuneACCESS, this table was stored by TCRdb with only in-frame sequences that have V and J called. A share of the clones is absent; for the studies checked, an unresolved V gene accounts for under half, and the remainder has no known explanation. That table gives V, J and clone size, and the DNA gave D and trimming. For this sample the table gives over 65,000 clones, of which about 78% were detected only once. Of the sample, just over 2.5% falls within the top ten clones.

Single viable CD3+CD4+CD8-CD45RO+ cells were sorted as memory CD4+ T cells on a FACSAria II. CMV serostatus was determined using a Roche Elecsys assay that detects serum IgG against CMV pp150, pp28, p38 and p52. Once the samples were thawed, total CD4+ T cells were enriched through positive selection using CD4 magnetic microbeads. The samples came from a separate study whose specific focus was interrogating the CD4+ T cell memory repertoire. Peripheral blood mononuclear cells were isolated and cryopreserved according to standard operating procedures, and serum was kept at -80 degrees C. The staining used CD3-PerCP (BW264/56), CD4-APC (RPA-T4), CD45RO-PE (UCHT1) and CD8-Pacific Orange (3B5) antibodies, and Sytox blue was used to exclude non-viable cells. Cut back by 1 base and 6 bases, the V and J ends lie 16 bases apart. From its cysteine to its phenylalanine, the CDR3 spans 16 amino acids. The retained sequence is limited to the CDR3, 48 bases, with the frame set at the first base. CDR1 SGHNT and CDR2 YENEEA were looked up in the germline V gene.

Material for sequencing was memory CD4+ T cells from blood. The clonotype comes from an adult in good health and CMV-seropositive. The sequence links TRBV11-3 to TRBJ2-1; a confident D gene designation cannot be given. The CDR3 protein sequence reads: CASSLVVLAGTNEQFF. The nucleotides are TGTGCCAGCAGCTTAGTGGTGCTTGCTGGCACCAATGAGCAGTTCTTC.